This T cell receptor beta chain was found in a study of blood T cell repertoires in COVID-19. About the study: Italy, Spain and the United States were the sources of the convalescent and acute COVID-19 samples. PBMCs, B-cell-depleted T cells, or T cells provided the cDNA or gDNA that made up the material.

Germline CDR1 SGHDT, CDR2 YYEEEE. The CDR3 covers 11 residues. Trimming pared 0 bases from V and 7 bases from J, leaving 4 bases between. This clone was observed once. Methods used by the authors: Amplified reference gene primers provided the basis for estimating nucleated cell counts. The protocol was immunoSEQ multiplex PCR, while the TCRdb copy is restricted to in-frame clones and leaves out a portion. The V and J calls and clone size are taken from that table; D and trimming were inferred from the DNA. This sample has around 250,000 clones, with roughly 88% found just once. Specimen: peripheral blood. The TCR sequence derives from a human donor in a cohort sampled during active COVID-19. The rearrangement joins TRBV5-6 to TRBJ1-1; the D is unclear. CDR3 coding DNA: TGTGCCAGCAGCTTGGCCATTGAAGCTTTCTTT. This translates into CASSLAIEAFF.